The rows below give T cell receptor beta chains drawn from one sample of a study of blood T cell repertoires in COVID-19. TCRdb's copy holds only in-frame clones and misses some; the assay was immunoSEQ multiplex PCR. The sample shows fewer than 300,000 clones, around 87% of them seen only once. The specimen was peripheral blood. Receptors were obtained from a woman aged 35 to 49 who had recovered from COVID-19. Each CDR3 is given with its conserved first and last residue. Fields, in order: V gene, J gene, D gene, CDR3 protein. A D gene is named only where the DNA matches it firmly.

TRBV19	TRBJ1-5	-	CASSIHEAGQPQHF
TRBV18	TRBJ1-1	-	CASSPQQGGGTEAFF
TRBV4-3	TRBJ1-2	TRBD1	CASSQERQGFRGYTF
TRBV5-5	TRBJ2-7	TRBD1	CASSRLTGGEQYF
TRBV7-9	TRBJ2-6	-	CASSPSRTVSSGANVLTF
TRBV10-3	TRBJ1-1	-	CAISEAAGPGDTEAFF
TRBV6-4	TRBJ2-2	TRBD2	CASRHNGGGTGELFF
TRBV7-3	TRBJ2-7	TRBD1	CASSPGQGKNEQYF
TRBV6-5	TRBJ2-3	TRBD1	CASSYPNRGDTQYF
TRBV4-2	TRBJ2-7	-	CASSQGPGRGYEQYF
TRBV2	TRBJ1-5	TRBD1	CASRKGQGKGNQPQHF
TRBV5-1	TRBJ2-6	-	CASSLLGRGTLGANVLTF
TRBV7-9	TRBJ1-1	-	CASGLNTEAFF
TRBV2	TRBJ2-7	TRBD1	CASSGQGNNEQYF
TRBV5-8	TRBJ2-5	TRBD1	CASSSIYRGAQETQYF
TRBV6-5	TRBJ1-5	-	CASSRKGDGNQPQHF
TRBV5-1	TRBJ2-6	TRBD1	CASSRDSQSSGANVLTF
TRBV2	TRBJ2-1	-	CASTETSSYNEQFF
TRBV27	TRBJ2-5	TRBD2	CASSLGLAGPGETQYF
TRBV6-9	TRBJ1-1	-	CASSYSLGLGWGTEAFF
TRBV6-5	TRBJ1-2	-	CASSYDGNYGYTF
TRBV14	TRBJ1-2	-	CASSPSRTANYGYTF
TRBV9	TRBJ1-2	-	CASSLSAGSNYGYTF
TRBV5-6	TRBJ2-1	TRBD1	CASSRGGGWDRGLNEQFF
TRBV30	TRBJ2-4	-	CACPSNGAKNIQYF
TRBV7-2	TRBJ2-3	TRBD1	CASSPRGRTQYF
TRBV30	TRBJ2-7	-	CAWSVAGYEQYF
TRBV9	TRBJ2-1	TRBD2	CASSEAGGAGYEQFF
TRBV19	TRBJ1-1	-	CASSIDPRGANTEAFF
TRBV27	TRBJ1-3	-	CASSRNQGLGNTIYF
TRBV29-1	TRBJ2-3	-	CSVTWGDTNTDTQYF
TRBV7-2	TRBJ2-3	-	CASSLDYPDTQYF
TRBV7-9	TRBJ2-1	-	CASSLGARNEQFF
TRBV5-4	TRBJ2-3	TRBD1	CASSRDRGTDTQYF
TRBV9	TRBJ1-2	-	CASSATLTGNYGYTF
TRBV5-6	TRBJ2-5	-	CASSFSGWANQETQYF
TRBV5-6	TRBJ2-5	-	CASSLREPAWGTQYF
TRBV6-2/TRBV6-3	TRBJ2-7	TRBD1	CASSYGDRGSYEQYF
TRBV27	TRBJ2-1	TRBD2	CASRGLAGGINEQFF
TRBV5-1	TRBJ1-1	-	CASSLGLQGYVQAFF
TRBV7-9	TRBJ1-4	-	CASSFDGWYNEKLFF
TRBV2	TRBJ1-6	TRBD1	CASRPTRTGGSSPLHF
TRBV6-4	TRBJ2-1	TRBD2	CASSDSSGGANEQFF
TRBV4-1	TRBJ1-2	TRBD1	CASSQEGQGYIYGYTF
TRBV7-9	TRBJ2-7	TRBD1	CASSLAGQTYEQYF
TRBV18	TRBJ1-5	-	CASSKGGQPQHF
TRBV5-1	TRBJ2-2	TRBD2	CASSLAGAGANTGELFF
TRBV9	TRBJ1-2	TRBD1	CASSVGSRGVGYTF
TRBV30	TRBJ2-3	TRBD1	CAWDTGTGNTDTQYF
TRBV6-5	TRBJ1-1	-	CASSYSRVGNTEAFF
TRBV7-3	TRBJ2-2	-	CASSLSPGSGELFF
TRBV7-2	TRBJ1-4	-	CASSLPRHNEKLFF